These 15 T cell receptor beta chains were all obtained from the same sample, sequenced in a study of OX40 agonist ivuxolimab in advanced cancers. Profiling relied on immunoSEQ multiplex PCR, and the TCRdb table lists in-frame clones only, not all of them. The sample has roughly 92,000 clones, around 90% seen once. The material was CD4+ or CD8+ T cells sorted from blood, obtained in a trial of the OX40 agonist ivuxolimab. All receptors come from an adult with an advanced solid tumor such as melanoma, head and neck, liver or kidney cancer.

The chain couples TRBV25-1 to TRBJ2-5; no clear D gene. V was trimmed by 6 bases and J by 5 bases, leaving 13 bases between them. The CDR3 runs 13 residues. The germline V gene has CDR1 MGHDK and CDR2 SYGVNS. The CDR3 DNA is TGTGCCAGCAGCCAAGGCGGATCGGAGACCCAGTACTTC. Translated: CASSQGGSETQYF.

V gene TRBV30 combines with J gene TRBJ2-1; 9 bases match TRBD2. Germline-derived CDR1 and CDR2 are GTSNPN and SVGIG (reference sequence). The trim removed 5 bases at V and 6 bases at J, leaving 11 bases unmatched. There are 15 residues in the CDR3. The CDR3 DNA reads TGTGCCTGGCGCTCCCCTAGCGGGGTATCCAATGAGCAGTTCTTC. It yields the protein CAWRSPSGVSNEQFF. Drawing the rest from reference TRBV30 and TRBJ2-1, the complete variable domain is SQTIHQWPATLVQPVGSPLSLECTVEGTSNPNLYWYRQAAGRGLQLLFYSVGIGQISSEVPQNLSASRPQDRQFILSSKKLLLSDSGFYLCAWRSPSGVSNEQFFGPGTRLTVL.

This clone came up a few times. This chain's CDR3 is CASSRGQTSYTF. Written as DNA, the CDR3 is TGTGCCAGCAGCCGGGGACAGACAAGCTACACCTTC. The rearrangement uses TRBV7-6 and TRBJ1-2, with 7 bases that match TRBD1. The CDR3 consists of 12 residues. V dropped 5 bases and J dropped 9; count of bases not matched to a gene: 6. Germline V gene lookup returns CDR1 SGHVS and CDR2 FNYEAQ. The whole variable domain, filled in from reference TRBV7-6 and TRBJ1-2, reads GAGVSQSPRYKVTKRGQDVALRCDPISGHVSLYWYRQALGQGPEFLTYFNYEAQQDKSGLPNDRFSAERPEGSISTLTIQRTEQRDSAMYRCASSRGQTSYTFGSGTRLTVV.

The V gene is TRBV18, the J gene TRBJ1-2; TRBD1 is a possible D gene (5 bases). The CDR3 sequence is 13 residues long. The ends were cut back, 2 bases at V and 2 bases at J, with 6 bases in the middle. Germline loops: CDR1 KGHSH, CDR2 LQKENI. As DNA, the CDR3 is TGTGCCAGCTCACCAGAGGGGAACTATGGCTACACCTTC. Protein product: CASSPEGNYGYTF. The whole variable domain, remainder taken from reference TRBV18 and TRBJ1-2, is NAGVMQNPRHLVRRRGQEARLRCSPMKGHSHVYWYRQLPEEGLKFMVYLQKENIIDESGMPKERFSAEFPKEGPSILRIQQVVRGDSAAYFCASSPEGNYGYTFGSGTRLTVV.

The chain employs TRBV4-3 and TRBJ2-2, with 7 nucleotides matching TRBD1. Germline CDR1 reads LGHNA; CDR2 reads YSLEER. Losses at the gene ends were 4 bases for V and 5 bases for J; bases not matched to a gene: 7. The CDR3 contains 15 residues. The CDR3 is CASSPGTGETGELFF. The CDR3 DNA follows: TGCGCCAGCAGCCCTGGAACAGGGGAAACCGGGGAGCTGTTTTTT.

The chain combines TRBV9 with TRBJ2-1, with D perhaps being TRBD1 or TRBD2 (5 bases each). The CDR3 runs to 16 residues. V was pared by 2 bases and J by 5 bases, with 17 bases between. Germline CDR1 is SGDLS and CDR2 is YYNGEE. The CDR3 reads CASSVVTSGTHNEQFF. CDR3 bases: TGTGCCAGCAGCGTCGTGACCTCCGGGACCCACAATGAGCAGTTCTTC.

The rearrangement uses TRBV29-1 and TRBJ1-2; the D gene is possibly TRBD1 (5 bases). Germline loops: CDR1 SQVTM, CDR2 ANQGSEA. The V end was cut by 2 bases, the J end by 3 bases, with 10 bases between. The CDR3 is made up of 13 amino acids. The CDR3 here is CSVERDSHYGYTF. Written as DNA, the CDR3 is TGCAGCGTTGAAAGAGACAGCCACTATGGCTACACCTTC.

The V gene is TRBV9, the J gene TRBJ2-7; the match to TRBD1 covers 9 bases. CDR1 and CDR2 from the germline V gene are SGDLS and YYNGEE. This CDR3 is built from 14 residues. V gave up 2 bases and J gave up 4 bases; unmatched junction bases: 4. CDR3 sequence (DNA): TGTGCCAGCAGCGTCCTCGGGACAGGGTACGAGCAGTACTTC. This translates into CASSVLGTGYEQYF. Drawing the rest from reference TRBV9 and TRBJ2-7, the complete variable domain is DSGVTQTPKHLITATGQRVTLRCSPRSGDLSVYWYQQSLDQGLQFLIQYYNGEERAKGNILERFSAQQFPDLHSELNLSSLELGDSALYFCASSVLGTGYEQYFGPGTRLTVT.

The chain carries TRBV30 and TRBJ2-1, with 8 nucleotides matching TRBD2. CDR1 GTSNPN and CDR2 SVGIG come from the germline V gene (reference sequence). V lost 1 base and J lost 9; bases outside the gene matches: 11. This CDR3 is 15 amino acids long. Written as DNA, the CDR3 is TGTGCCTGGAGTGATCTAGCGGGTCTATATGGTGAGCAGTTCTTC. It yields the protein CAWSDLAGLYGEQFF. Full variable domain (outside the CDR3, taken from reference TRBV30 and TRBJ2-1): SQTIHQWPATLVQPVGSPLSLECTVEGTSNPNLYWYRQAAGRGLQLLFYSVGIGQISSEVPQNLSASRPQDRQFILSSKKLLLSDSGFYLCAWSDLAGLYGEQFFGPGTRLTVL.

This chain joins TRBV7-9 and TRBJ2-6; 8 nucleotides line up with TRBD1. Germline CDR1 and CDR2: SEHNR and FQNEAQ (reference sequence). The CDR3 is 19 amino acids. With V trimmed by 5 bases and J by 0 bases, 12 bases remained unmatched. CDR3 DNA sequence: TGTGCCAGCAGCGCTGGGCCGGGACAGGCTAGCTCTGGGGCCAACGTCCTGACTTTC. It codes for CASSAGPGQASSGANVLTF.

The chain uses TRBV2 and TRBJ1-4; D not resolved. Germline V gene sequence: CDR1 SNHLY, CDR2 FYNNEI. The CDR3 consists of 14 residues. V gave up 7 bases and J gave up 0 bases, with 9 bases separating them. As DNA, the CDR3 is TGTGCCAGCATCCAGCAGGCAACTAATGAAAAACTGTTTTTT. Translating it yields CASIQQATNEKLFF.

The V call is TRBV5-6, the J call TRBJ1-3, with D unresolved. This CDR3 spans 16 amino acids. The germline V and J ends were trimmed by 0 bases and 1 base, with 11 bases remaining between them. Germline loops: CDR1 SGHDT, CDR2 YYEEEE. CDR3 amino acids: CASSLASGRSGNTIYF. The CDR3 nucleotides are TGTGCCAGCAGCTTGGCCTCTGGGAGATCTGGAAACACCATATATTTT.

This clone was detected only once. CDR3 coding DNA: TGTGCCACGGGACTTAGGAACACCGGGGAGCTGTTTTTT. Translated, it gives CATGLRNTGELFF. The chain links TRBV5-4 to TRBJ2-2, with D possibly being TRBD2 (6 bases). Germline CDR1 SGHNT, CDR2 YYREEE (reference sequence). V was cut by 9 bases and J by 1 base, with 10 bases left in between. There are 13 residues in the CDR3.

The chain links TRBV9 to TRBJ1-3; 9 positions agree with TRBD1. V shed 4 bases, J shed 4 bases, and the junction held 6 bases outside the gene matches. The CDR3 loop spans 15 amino acids. Germline lookup yields CDR1 SGDLS and CDR2 YYNGEE. The CDR3 DNA reads as TGTGCCAGCAGCACCACAGGGGGCAAGGGAAACACCATATATTTT. Protein product: CASSTTGGKGNTIYF.

This clone was counted once. The chain carries TRBV29-1 and TRBJ2-3; 7 bases line up with TRBD2. CDR1 is SQVTM, CDR2 ANQGSEA, per germline. The V segment lost 7 bases and the J segment 4 bases; nucleotides outside the gene matches: 8. The CDR3 contains 13 residues. The CDR3: CSAGGGPSDTQYF. The CDR3 DNA reads TGCAGCGCTGGGGGAGGGCCGTCAGATACGCAGTATTTT.